This T cell receptor beta chain was retrieved from a study of blood T cell repertoires in COVID-19. Assay: immunoSEQ multiplex PCR; the TCRdb copy retains only in-frame clones and omits some. The repertoire has around 300,000 clones, around 90% of them found once; the top ten carry roughly 2.2%. CDR1 and CDR2 from the germline V gene are SGDLS and YYNGEE. V was pared by 3 bases and J by 2 bases, with 14 bases between. The CDR3 contains 15 residues. This clonotype was sampled from a man between 50 and 59 years old with acute or convalescent COVID-19. The chain recombines TRBV9 with TRBJ2-5; perhaps TRBD2 as D (6 bases). The source material was peripheral blood. This CDR3 reads CASSDRDLKQETQYF. DNA for the CDR3: TGTGCCAGCAGCGACCGGGACTTAAAACAAGAGACCCAGTACTTC.